Sequencing of this T cell receptor beta chain was carried out in a study of identifying expanded T cells in peripheral blood. General observations from the study: Two-week clone count variance significantly increased as total template count grew.

Germline lookup yields CDR1 SGHTA and CDR2 FQGNSA. This CDR3 spans 15 amino acids. J lost 6 bases, V lost 4 bases, and 6 bases had no gene match. Measured with immunoSEQ multiplex PCR; TCRdb has only the in-frame clones, and not every one. The repertoire includes some 81,000 clones, roughly four fifths of them detected once, and approximately 20% sits in the top ten. As to this clone: Its antigen is still unknown.

Sequences were obtained from blood. The receptor was derived from a person aged 18-70 years in good health. The chain links TRBV7-2 to TRBJ2-1; 10 nucleotides agree with TRBD2. CDR3 coding DNA: TGTGCCAGCAGCTACAGCGGGAGGGTAGGCAATGAGCAGTTCTTC. It yields the protein CASSYSGRVGNEQFF.